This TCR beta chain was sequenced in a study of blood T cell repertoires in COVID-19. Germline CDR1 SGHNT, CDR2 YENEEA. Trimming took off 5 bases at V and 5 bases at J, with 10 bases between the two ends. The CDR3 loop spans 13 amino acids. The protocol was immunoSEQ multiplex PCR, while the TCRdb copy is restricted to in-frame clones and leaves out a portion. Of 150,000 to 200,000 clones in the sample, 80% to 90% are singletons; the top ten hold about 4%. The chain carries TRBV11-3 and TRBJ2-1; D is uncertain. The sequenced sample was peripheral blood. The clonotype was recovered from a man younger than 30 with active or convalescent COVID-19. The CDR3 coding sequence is TGTGCCAGCAGCAGAGAACGTAACAATGAGCAGTTCTTC. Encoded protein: CASSRERNNEQFF.